Below, 10 T cell receptor beta chains from the same sample are listed, as sequenced in a study of control samples from healthy donors and cancer patients. Some clones are missing from TCRdb's copy, which holds only in-frame ones; the method was immunoSEQ multiplex PCR. This table has approximately 120,000 clones, more than 85% appearing once. The sequenced material came from blood. Receptors originate from a woman aged 45-60 years in good health.

This chain uses TRBV6-5 with TRBJ1-1; D is perhaps TRBD1 (5 bases). The V end lost 7 bases, the J end lost 5 bases, and 8 bases lay between the germline ends. Germline V gene lookup returns CDR1 MNHEY and CDR2 SVGAGI. The CDR3 has 11 residues. The DNA for the CDR3 is TGTGCCAGCACGCAGGGAACTGAAGCTTTCTTT. This translates into CASTQGTEAFF.

The chain couples TRBV7-6 to TRBJ2-1; TRBD2 matches 8 bases. Germline V gene sequence: CDR1 SGHVS, CDR2 FNYEAQ. The J segment lost 4 bases and the V segment lost 4 bases, leaving 12 bases of the junction unmatched. The CDR3 sequence is 17 residues long. As DNA, the CDR3 is TGTGCCAGCAGCTCCAAAGGAGGTAGCGGGATTTACAATGAGCAGTTCTTC. This encodes CASSSKGGSGIYNEQFF. The complete variable domain, with remaining parts taken from reference TRBV7-6 and TRBJ2-1, reads GAGVSQSPRYKVTKRGQDVALRCDPISGHVSLYWYRQALGQGPEFLTYFNYEAQQDKSGLPNDRFSAERPEGSISTLTIQRTEQRDSAMYRCASSSKGGSGIYNEQFFGPGTRLTVL.

The chain recombines TRBV9 with TRBJ2-1; 14 bases fit TRBD2. Germline values: CDR1 SGDLS, CDR2 YYNGEE. The CDR3 runs 18 residues. J gave up 0 bases and V 2 bases, and 4 bases lay outside the gene matches. CDR3: CASSVGLAGVGSYNEQFF. The CDR3, as DNA: TGTGCCAGCAGCGTGGGACTAGCGGGAGTAGGCTCCTACAATGAGCAGTTCTTC.

The chain joins TRBV11-2 to TRBJ1-6; D gene ambiguous. The V end was cut by 5 bases, the J end by 0 bases, with 5 bases between. This CDR3 has 14 amino acids. Germline CDR1 reads SGHAT; CDR2 reads FQNNGV. In nucleotides, the CDR3 is TGTGCCAGCAGCGTAAGCTCCTATAATTCACCCCTCCACTTT. Translation gives CASSVSSYNSPLHF.

This clone came up a few times. The V gene is TRBV2, the J gene TRBJ2-7; TRBD1 aligns across 10 bases. Trimming at V came to 7 bases and at J to 12 bases, leaving 9 bases not matched to a gene. The germline V gene has CDR1 SNHLY and CDR2 FYNNEI. This CDR3 is built from 12 residues. DNA of the CDR3: TGTGCCAGCATTATGGACAGGGGGAGTATGTACTTC. Protein: CASIMDRGSMYF.

This chain uses TRBV19 with TRBJ2-2; D might be TRBD2 (6 bases). From germline, CDR1 is LNHDA and CDR2 SQIVND (reference sequence). Trimming removed 5 bases from V and 11 bases from J, with 21 bases in between. This CDR3 is built from 15 residues. This CDR3 reads CASSLPEGSYLELFF. In DNA form, the CDR3 reads TGTGCCAGTAGTTTGCCGGAGGGTAGCTACCTTGAGCTGTTTTTT.

This chain connects TRBV7-3 to TRBJ2-2; 7 nucleotides agree with TRBD1. Per germline, CDR1 SGHTA and CDR2 FQGTGA. The CDR3 covers 15 residues. J gave up 0 bases and V 6 bases, and 4 bases lay outside the gene matches. The DNA for the CDR3 is TGTGCCAGCAGACATGGACAGGCGAACACCGGGGAGCTGTTTTTT. Its translation: CASRHGQANTGELFF.

The CDR3 region is CASSVAGNQPQHF. As DNA, the CDR3 is TGTGCCAGCAGCGTAGCAGGGAATCAGCCCCAGCATTTT. The chain employs TRBV7-3 and TRBJ1-5; possible D gene TRBD1, 5 bases. The V end lost 5 bases, the J end lost 4 bases, and 9 bases lay between the germline ends. Germline loops: CDR1 SGHTA, CDR2 FQGTGA. The CDR3 has 13 amino acids.

This chain links TRBV29-1 with TRBJ1-2, with 7 bases matching TRBD1. The junction had 8 bases not matched to a gene; V was cut back by 6 bases and J by 1 base. The germline V gene has CDR1 SQVTM and CDR2 ANQGSEA. The CDR3 consists of 14 residues. This CDR3 is CSVRRQGGNYGYTF. The CDR3, as DNA: TGCAGCGTAAGGCGACAGGGTGGTAACTATGGCTACACCTTC.

The chain has TRBV24-1 and TRBJ2-3; D may correspond to TRBD1 or TRBD2 (5 bases each). The V end lost 9 bases, the J end lost 5 bases, and 17 bases lay between the germline ends. Germline CDR1 is KGHDR and CDR2 is SFDVKD. There are 14 residues in the CDR3. The CDR3 is CATGRAGTQDTQYF. In DNA form, the CDR3 reads TGTGCCACCGGGCGGGCAGGGACCCAAGATACGCAGTATTTT.